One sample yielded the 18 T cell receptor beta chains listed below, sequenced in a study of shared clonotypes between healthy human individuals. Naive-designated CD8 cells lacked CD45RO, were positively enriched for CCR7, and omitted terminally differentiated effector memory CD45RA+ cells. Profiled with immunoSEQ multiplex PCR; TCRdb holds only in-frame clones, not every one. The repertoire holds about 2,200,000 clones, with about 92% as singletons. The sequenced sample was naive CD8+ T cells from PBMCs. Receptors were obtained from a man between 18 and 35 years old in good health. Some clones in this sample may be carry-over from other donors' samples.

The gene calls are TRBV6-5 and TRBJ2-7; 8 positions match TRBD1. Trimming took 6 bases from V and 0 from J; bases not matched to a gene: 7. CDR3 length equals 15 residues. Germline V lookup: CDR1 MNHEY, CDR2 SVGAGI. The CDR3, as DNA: TGTGCCAGCAGGTTGACAGGGGCGAGCTCCTACGAGCAGTACTTC. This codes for CASRLTGASSYEQYF.

The CDR3 DNA reads TGTGCCAGCAGCTTAGGGGTTGCAGATACGCAGTATTTT. This gives the protein CASSLGVADTQYF. V gene TRBV27 combines with J gene TRBJ2-3; possibly TRBD1 for D (5 bases). This CDR3 region has 13 residues. With 6 bases removed from V and 4 bases from J, the gap between germline ends came to 11 bases. Germline CDR1 reads MNHEY; CDR2 reads SMNVEV (reference sequence).

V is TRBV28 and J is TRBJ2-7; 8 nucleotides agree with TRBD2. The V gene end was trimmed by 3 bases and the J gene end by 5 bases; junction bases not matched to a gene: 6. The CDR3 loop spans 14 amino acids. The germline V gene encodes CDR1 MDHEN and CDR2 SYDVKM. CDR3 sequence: CASSFVGRADEQYF. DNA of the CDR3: TGTGCCAGCAGTTTTGTCGGGAGGGCCGACGAGCAGTACTTC. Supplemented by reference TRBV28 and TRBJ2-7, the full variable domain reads DVKVTQSSRYLVKRTGEKVFLECVQDMDHENMFWYRQDPGLGLRLIYFSYDVKMKEKGDIPEGYSVSREKKERFSLILESASTNQTSMYLCASSFVGRADEQYFGPGTRLTVT.

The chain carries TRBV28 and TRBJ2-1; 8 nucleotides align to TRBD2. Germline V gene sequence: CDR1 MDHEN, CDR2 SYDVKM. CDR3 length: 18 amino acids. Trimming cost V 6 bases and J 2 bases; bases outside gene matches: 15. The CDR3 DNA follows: TGTGCCAGCAGCTACGACGCGGAGCGGGAGTACGCCTACAATGAGCAGTTCTTC. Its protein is CASSYDAEREYAYNEQFF.

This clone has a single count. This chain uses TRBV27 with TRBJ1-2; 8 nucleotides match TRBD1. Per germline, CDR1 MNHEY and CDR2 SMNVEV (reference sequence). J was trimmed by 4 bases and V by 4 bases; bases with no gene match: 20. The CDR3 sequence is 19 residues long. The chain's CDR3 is CASSSITGTGPWLGYGYTF. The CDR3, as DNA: TGTGCCAGCAGTTCAATCACCGGGACAGGCCCGTGGTTGGGCTATGGCTACACCTTC.

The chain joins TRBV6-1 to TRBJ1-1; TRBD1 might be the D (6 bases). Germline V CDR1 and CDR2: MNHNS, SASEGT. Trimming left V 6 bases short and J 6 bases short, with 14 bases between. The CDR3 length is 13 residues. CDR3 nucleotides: TGTGCCAGCAGGGAAAGCAGGGGCGCTGAAGCTTTCTTT. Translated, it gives CASRESRGAEAFF.

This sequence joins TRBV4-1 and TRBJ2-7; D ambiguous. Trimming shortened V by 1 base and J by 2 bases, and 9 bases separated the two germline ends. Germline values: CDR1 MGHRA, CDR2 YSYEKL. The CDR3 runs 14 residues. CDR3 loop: CASSQVGITYEQYF. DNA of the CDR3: TGCGCCAGCAGCCAAGTAGGGATAACCTACGAGCAGTACTTC.

This CDR3 reads CASSLAGSQPQHF. CDR3 in DNA: TGTGCCAGCAGCTTGGCTGGGAGTCAGCCCCAGCATTTT. V is TRBV5-5 and J is TRBJ1-5; no firm D call. This CDR3 spans 13 amino acids. The germline gives CDR1 SGHKS, CDR2 YYEKEE (reference sequence). The germline V and J ends were trimmed by 0 bases and 6 bases, with 7 bases remaining between them.

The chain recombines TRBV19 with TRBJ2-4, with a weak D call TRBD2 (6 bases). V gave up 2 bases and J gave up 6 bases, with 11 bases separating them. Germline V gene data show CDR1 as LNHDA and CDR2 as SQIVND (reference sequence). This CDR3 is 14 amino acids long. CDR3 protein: CASSIWEDGNIQYF. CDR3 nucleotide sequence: TGTGCCAGTAGTATATGGGAGGATGGAAACATTCAGTACTTC.

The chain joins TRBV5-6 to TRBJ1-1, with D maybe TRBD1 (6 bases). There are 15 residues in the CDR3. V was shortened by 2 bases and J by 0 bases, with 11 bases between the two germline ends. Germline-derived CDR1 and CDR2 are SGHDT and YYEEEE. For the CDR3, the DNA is TGTGCCAGCAGCTTAGGACAGTACATGAACACTGAAGCTTTCTTT. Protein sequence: CASSLGQYMNTEAFF.

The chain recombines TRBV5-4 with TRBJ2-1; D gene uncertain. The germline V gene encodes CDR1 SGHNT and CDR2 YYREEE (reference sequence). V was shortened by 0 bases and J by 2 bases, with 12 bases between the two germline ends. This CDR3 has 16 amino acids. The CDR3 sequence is CASSLGVPSAYNEQFF. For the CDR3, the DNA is TGTGCCAGCAGCTTGGGGGTCCCCTCGGCCTACAATGAGCAGTTCTTC.

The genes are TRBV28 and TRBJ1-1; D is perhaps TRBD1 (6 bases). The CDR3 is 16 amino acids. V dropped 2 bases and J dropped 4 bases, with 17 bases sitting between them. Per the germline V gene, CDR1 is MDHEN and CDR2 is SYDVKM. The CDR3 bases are TGTGCCAGCAGTTTAGCGGCCGGGGGGCATAGCACTGAAGCTTTCTTT. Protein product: CASSLAAGGHSTEAFF.

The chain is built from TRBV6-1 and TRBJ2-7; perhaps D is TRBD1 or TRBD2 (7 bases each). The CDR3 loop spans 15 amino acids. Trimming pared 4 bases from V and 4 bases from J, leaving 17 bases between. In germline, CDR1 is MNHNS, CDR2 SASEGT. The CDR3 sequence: CASSVFRGGLYEQYF. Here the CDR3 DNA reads TGTGCCAGCAGTGTTTTCAGGGGGGGTCTATACGAGCAGTACTTC.

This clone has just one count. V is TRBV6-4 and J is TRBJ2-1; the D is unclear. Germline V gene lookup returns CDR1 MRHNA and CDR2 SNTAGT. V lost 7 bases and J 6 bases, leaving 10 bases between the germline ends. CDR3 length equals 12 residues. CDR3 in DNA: TGTGCCAGCACCGCAATCCCCAATGAGCAGTTCTTC. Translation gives CASTAIPNEQFF.

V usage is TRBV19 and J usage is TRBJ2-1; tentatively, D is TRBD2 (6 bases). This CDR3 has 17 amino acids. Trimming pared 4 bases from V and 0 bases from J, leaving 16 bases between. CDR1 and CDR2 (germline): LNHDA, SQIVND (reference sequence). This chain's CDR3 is CASSSIAIGSSYNEQFF. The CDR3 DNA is TGTGCCAGTAGTAGCATAGCGATCGGGAGCTCCTACAATGAGCAGTTCTTC.

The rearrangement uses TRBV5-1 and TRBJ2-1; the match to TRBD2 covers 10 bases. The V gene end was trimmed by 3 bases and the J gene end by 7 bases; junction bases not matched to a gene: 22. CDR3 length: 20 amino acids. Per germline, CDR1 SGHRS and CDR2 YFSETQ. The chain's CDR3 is CASSSPFGGASGRGQNEQFF. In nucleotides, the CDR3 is TGCGCCAGCAGCTCCCCCTTCGGAGGGGCTAGCGGGAGAGGTCAAAATGAGCAGTTCTTC.

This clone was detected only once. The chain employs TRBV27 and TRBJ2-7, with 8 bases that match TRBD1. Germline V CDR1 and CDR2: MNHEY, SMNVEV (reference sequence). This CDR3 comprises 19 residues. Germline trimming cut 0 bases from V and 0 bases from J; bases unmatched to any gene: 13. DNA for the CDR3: TGTGCCAGCAGTTTATCCCTGGACAGGGCAGGTGCGGCCTCCTACGAGCAGTACTTC. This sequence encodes CASSLSLDRAGAASYEQYF.

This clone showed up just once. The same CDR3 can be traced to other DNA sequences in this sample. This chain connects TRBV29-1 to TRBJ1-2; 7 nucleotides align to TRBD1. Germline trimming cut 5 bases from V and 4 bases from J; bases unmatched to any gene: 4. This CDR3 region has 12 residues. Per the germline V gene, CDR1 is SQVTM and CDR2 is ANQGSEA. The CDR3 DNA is TGCAGCGTTTTGACAGGGTCCTATGGCTACACCTTC. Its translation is CSVLTGSYGYTF. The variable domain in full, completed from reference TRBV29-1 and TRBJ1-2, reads SAVISQKPSRDICQRGTSLTIQCQVDSQVTMMFWYRQQPGQSLTLIATANQGSEATYESGFVIDKFPISRPNLTFSTLTVSNMSPEDSSIYLCSVLTGSYGYTFGSGTRLTVV.